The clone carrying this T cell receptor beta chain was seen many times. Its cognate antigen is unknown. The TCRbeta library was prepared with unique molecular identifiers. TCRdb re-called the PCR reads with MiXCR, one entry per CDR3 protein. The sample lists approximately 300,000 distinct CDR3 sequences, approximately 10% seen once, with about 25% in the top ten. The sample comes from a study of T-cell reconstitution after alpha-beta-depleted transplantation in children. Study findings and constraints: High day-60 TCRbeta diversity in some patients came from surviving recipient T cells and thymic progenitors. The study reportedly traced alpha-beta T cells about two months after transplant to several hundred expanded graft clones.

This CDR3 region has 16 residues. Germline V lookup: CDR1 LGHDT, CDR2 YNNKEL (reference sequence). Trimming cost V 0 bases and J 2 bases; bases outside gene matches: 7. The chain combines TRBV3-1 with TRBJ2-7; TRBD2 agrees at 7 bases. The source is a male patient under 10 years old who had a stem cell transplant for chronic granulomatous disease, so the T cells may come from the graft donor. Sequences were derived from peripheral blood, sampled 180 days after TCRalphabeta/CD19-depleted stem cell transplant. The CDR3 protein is CASSQEAYGLAYEQYF. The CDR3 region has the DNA TGTGCCAGCAGCCAAGAGGCCTATGGACTAGCCTACGAGCAGTACTTC.